One and the same sample provided the 25 T cell receptor beta chains below, sequenced in a study of cytomegalovirus exposure and HLA in healthy donors. In the PCR, 60 Vbeta and 13 Jbeta primers were used. Profiled with immunoSEQ multiplex PCR; TCRdb holds only in-frame clones, not every one. The sample shows some 150,000 clones, more than 70% of them seen only once. Material for sequencing was PBMCs. These receptors originate from a man aged 50-59 years in good health and CMV-seropositive.

J is TRBJ2-5 and V is TRBV6-5, with D perhaps matching TRBD2 (6 bases). V lost 7 bases, J lost 5 bases, and 14 bases lay in between. In germline, CDR1 is MNHEY, CDR2 SVGAGI. The CDR3 runs to 13 residues. This CDR3 reads CASTDLGGETQYF. The CDR3 DNA reads as TGTGCCAGCACGGACCTTGGGGGGGAGACCCAGTACTTC.

This chain links TRBV5-6 with TRBJ2-3, with no clear D. This CDR3 is built from 15 residues. Germline loops: CDR1 SGHDT, CDR2 YYEEEE. Trimming took 1 base from V and 2 from J, leaving 11 bases between them. In DNA form, the CDR3 reads TGTGCCAGCAGCTTGCTCCGAGGTCTCACAGATACGCAGTATTTT. Residues: CASSLLRGLTDTQYF.

This rearrangement joins TRBV5-6 to TRBJ1-1; D gene ambiguous. There are 14 residues in the CDR3. Germline V CDR1 and CDR2: SGHDT, YYEEEE. V lost 0 bases and J lost 8, with 14 bases in between. CDR3 region: CASSLVRGPIEAFF. In DNA form, the CDR3 reads TGTGCCAGCAGCTTGGTGCGCGGGCCGATCGAAGCTTTCTTT.

CDR3 sequence reads: CASSWRGTTAFF. In DNA, the CDR3 is TGTGCCAGCAGCTGGCGGGGAACGACCGCTTTCTTT. The V and J genes are TRBV6-5 and TRBJ1-1, with no clear D. Trimming stripped 6 bases from V and 11 bases from J, with 16 bases between. The CDR3 runs to 12 residues. CDR1 is MNHEY and CDR2 is SVGAGI in the germline V gene.

This rearrangement joins TRBV5-1 to TRBJ1-1; TRBD1 agrees at 10 bases. Germline trimming cut 7 bases from V and 5 bases from J; bases unmatched to any gene: 2. Germline values: CDR1 SGHRS, CDR2 YFSETQ. The CDR3 is 12 residues long. As DNA, the CDR3 is TGCGCCAGCGGGACAGGGGAGACTGAAGCTTTCTTT. This codes for CASGTGETEAFF.

The chain couples TRBV5-1 to TRBJ2-3; 8 bases agree with TRBD1. Germline CDR1 SGHRS, CDR2 YFSETQ. V shed 0 bases, J shed 4 bases, and the junction held 7 bases outside the gene matches. The CDR3 sequence is 16 residues long. CDR3 residues: CASSLVTGGVADTQYF. DNA of the CDR3: TGCGCCAGCAGCTTGGTTACAGGGGGTGTTGCAGATACGCAGTATTTT.

The gene calls are TRBV6-1 and TRBJ2-5; 9 positions match TRBD1. This CDR3 is 12 amino acids long. The germline V gene encodes CDR1 MNHNS and CDR2 SASEGT. Trimming removed 8 bases from V and 5 bases from J; junction bases left unmatched: 3. The CDR3 coding sequence is TGTGCCAGCTTGACAGGGGGGGAGACCCAGTACTTC. It is translated as CASLTGGETQYF.

This chain uses TRBV19 with TRBJ2-6; 7 bases agree with TRBD1. CDR3 length: 17 residues. V lost 7 bases and J lost 2; bases outside the gene matches: 11. Per germline, CDR1 LNHDA and CDR2 SQIVND (reference sequence). The CDR3, as DNA: TGTGCCAGTACAACTAAGAGGGGGCAAGCTGGGGCCAACGTCCTGACTTTC. Residues: CASTTKRGQAGANVLTF.

The chain uses TRBV7-9 and TRBJ2-1; maybe TRBD2 (6 bases). Trimming took off 4 bases at V and 4 bases at J, with 11 bases between the two ends. The CDR3 totals 14 residues. Per the germline V gene, CDR1 is SEHNR and CDR2 is FQNEAQ (reference sequence). In nucleotides, the CDR3 is TGTGCCAGCAGCTCAGCCGGGAGTTACAATGAGCAGTTCTTC. The encoded protein is CASSSAGSYNEQFF.

The genes are TRBV12-5 and TRBJ2-3; TRBD2 agrees at 10 bases. This CDR3 is built from 18 residues. V shed 7 bases and J 2 bases; nucleotides not matched to a gene: 15. CDR1 LGHNT and CDR2 FRNRAP come from the germline V gene. The CDR3 nucleotides are TGTGCTAGTGCCTTGGGGTTAGCGGGGGGTAGGGACACAGATACGCAGTATTTT. Its translation is CASALGLAGGRDTDTQYF.

The chain carries TRBV2 and TRBJ2-5, with 9 bases that match TRBD1. Germline V gives CDR1 SNHLY, CDR2 FYNNEI. CDR3 length: 15 amino acids. With V trimmed by 10 bases and J by 1 base, 10 bases remained unmatched. The CDR3 bases are TGTGCCACAGCGGGACAGGGTTTGACCCAAGAGACCCAGTACTTC. Protein product: CATAGQGLTQETQYF. Full variable domain (outside the CDR3, taken from reference TRBV2 and TRBJ2-5): EPEVTQTPSHQVTQMGQEVILRCVPISNHLYFYWYRQILGQKVEFLVSFYNNEISEKSEIFDDQFSVERPDGSNFTLKIRSTKLEDSAMYFCATAGQGLTQETQYFGPGTRLLVL.

This clone was seen once. The V gene is TRBV15, the J gene TRBJ2-5; TRBD2 agrees at 8 bases. CDR3 length equals 14 residues. From germline, CDR1 is LNHNV and CDR2 YYDKDF (reference sequence). V shed 4 bases, J shed 3 bases, and the junction held 4 bases outside the gene matches. The CDR3 protein is CATSIAGIKETQYF. The CDR3 DNA is TGTGCCACCAGCATAGCGGGGATTAAAGAGACCCAGTACTTC.

The chain uses TRBV2 and TRBJ1-2; 7 nucleotides align to TRBD1. This CDR3 region has 14 residues. Looked up from germline, CDR1 is SNHLY and CDR2 is FYNNEI. J lost 4 bases, V lost 4 bases, and 6 bases had no gene match. CDR3 DNA: TGTGCCAGCAGTGCCAGGGGGAGTCGCTATGGCTACACCTTC. It translates to CASSARGSRYGYTF.

The chain joins TRBV11-3 to TRBJ2-1; TRBD2 agrees at 8 bases. The length of the CDR3 is 16 residues. J was trimmed by 4 bases and V by 4 bases; bases with no gene match: 9. Looked up from germline, CDR1 is SGHNT and CDR2 is YENEEA. CDR3 in DNA: TGTGCCAGCAGCTCGCGACTAGCGAGGAATTACAATGAGCAGTTCTTC. This encodes CASSSRLARNYNEQFF.

J is TRBJ2-5 and V is TRBV5-6, with TRBD1 matching over 8 bases. The V gene end was trimmed by 3 bases and the J gene end by 4 bases; junction bases not matched to a gene: 2. The CDR3 is 13 amino acids. The germline CDR1 and CDR2 sequences are SGHDT and YYEEEE. CDR3 in DNA: TGTGCCAGCAGCTATGGACAGGGAGAGACCCAGTACTTC. As protein: CASSYGQGETQYF. The whole variable domain, filled in from reference TRBV5-6 and TRBJ2-5, reads DAGVTQSPTHLIKTRGQQVTLRCSPKSGHDTVSWYQQALGQGPQFIFQYYEEEERQRGNFPDRFSGHQFPNYSSELNVNALLLGDSALYLCASSYGQGETQYFGPGTRLLVL.

Of note for this clone: The sample has other DNA sequences that encode this CDR3 too. The chain links TRBV18 to TRBJ2-5, with D hard to call. V was pared by 3 bases and J by 5 bases, with 4 bases between. The length of the CDR3 is 11 residues. CDR1 KGHSH and CDR2 LQKENI come from the germline V gene. CDR3 protein: CASSPGETQYF. In nucleotides, the CDR3 is TGTGCCAGCTCACCCGGTGAGACCCAGTACTTC.

V usage is TRBV27 and J usage is TRBJ1-1, with 7 bases matching TRBD1. V dropped 7 bases and J dropped 4; count of bases not matched to a gene: 15. From germline, CDR1 is MNHEY and CDR2 SMNVEV (reference sequence). The CDR3 is made up of 16 amino acids. The CDR3 region is CASNKQGLVGGTEAFF. As DNA, the CDR3 is TGTGCCAGCAACAAACAGGGGCTCGTGGGGGGCACTGAAGCTTTCTTT.

The V call is TRBV7-9, the J call TRBJ1-4; D gene uncertain. Germline V gives CDR1 SEHNR, CDR2 FQNEAQ (reference sequence). The V gene lost 1 base and the J gene lost 4 bases, with 7 bases spanning the gap. The CDR3 runs to 14 residues. This CDR3 reads CASSLEALNEKLFF. As DNA, the CDR3 is TGTGCCAGCAGCTTAGAAGCCCTTAATGAAAAACTGTTTTTT.

Points on this clone: The junction and the germline gene differ at one end; a read error may be behind it. The CDR3, as DNA: TGTTCCAGCAGCCGACAGGGCTATGGCTACACCTTC. Its translation: CSSSRQGYGYTF. The chain recombines TRBV7-9 with TRBJ1-2, with TRBD1 identical over 7 bases. Germline V gene data show CDR1 as SEHNR and CDR2 as FQNEAQ (reference sequence). The CDR3 is 12 amino acids. Drawing the rest from reference TRBV7-9 and TRBJ1-2, the complete variable domain is DTGVSQNPRHKITKRGQNVTFRCDPISEHNRLYWYRQTLGQGPEFLTYFQNEAQLEKSRLLSDRFSAERPKGSFSTLEIQRTEQGDSAMYLCSSSRQGYGYTFGSGTRLTVV.

The chain carries TRBV5-6 and TRBJ2-5; tentative D call: TRBD1 (6 bases). V shed 1 base and J shed 5 bases, with 12 bases lying between them. CDR3 length equals 14 residues. Germline V CDR1 and CDR2: SGHDT, YYEEEE. The CDR3 nucleotides are TGTGCCAGCAGCTTGAAACAGGGTGGGGAGACCCAGTACTTC. It encodes CASSLKQGGETQYF.

This sequence joins TRBV4-2 and TRBJ2-1, with a possible D match to TRBD1 (5 bases). The V end was cut by 0 bases, the J end by 9 bases, with 9 bases between. The V gene's germline CDR1 is LGHNA and CDR2 YNFKEQ. There are 13 residues in the CDR3. CDR3 nucleotide sequence: TGTGCCAGCAGCCAAGATCAGGGTTTTGAGCAGTTCTTC. It yields the protein CASSQDQGFEQFF.

The rearrangement uses TRBV7-3 and TRBJ2-3, with 14 bases that match TRBD2. This CDR3 contains 18 residues. CDR1 is SGHTA, CDR2 FQGTGA, per germline. Trimming at V came to 2 bases and at J to 2 bases, leaving 6 bases not matched to a gene. The chain's CDR3 is CASSLGTSGRGPTDTQYF. The CDR3 coding sequence is TGTGCCAGCAGCTTAGGGACTAGCGGGAGAGGCCCCACAGATACGCAGTATTTT.

V gene TRBV2 combines with J gene TRBJ1-6; a possible D gene is TRBD1 (6 bases). This CDR3 has 14 amino acids. Per germline, CDR1 SNHLY and CDR2 FYNNEI. Trimming removed 6 bases at V and 9 bases at J, with 15 bases between. CDR3 residues: CASSDDRSASPLHF. In nucleotides, the CDR3 is TGTGCCAGCAGCGATGACAGGTCCGCTTCACCCCTCCACTTT.

The chain recombines TRBV19 with TRBJ2-7; a possible D gene is TRBD1 (6 bases). Germline assignment: CDR1 LNHDA and CDR2 SQIVND (reference sequence). The CDR3 totals 13 residues. Deletions cut 9 bases from V and 2 bases from J, with 14 bases between. The CDR3 DNA reads TGTGCCAGCGGAACAGGGAGCACCTACGAGCAGTACTTC. Protein sequence: CASGTGSTYEQYF.

The chain carries TRBV6-1 and TRBJ2-5; 7 nucleotides align to TRBD1. Per germline, CDR1 MNHNS and CDR2 SASEGT. Germline trimming cut 4 bases from V and 1 base from J; bases unmatched to any gene: 9. The CDR3 is 16 amino acids. CDR3 in amino acids: CASSGRDSLIQETQYF. In DNA, the CDR3 is TGTGCCAGCAGTGGCCGGGACAGCCTAATCCAAGAGACCCAGTACTTC.